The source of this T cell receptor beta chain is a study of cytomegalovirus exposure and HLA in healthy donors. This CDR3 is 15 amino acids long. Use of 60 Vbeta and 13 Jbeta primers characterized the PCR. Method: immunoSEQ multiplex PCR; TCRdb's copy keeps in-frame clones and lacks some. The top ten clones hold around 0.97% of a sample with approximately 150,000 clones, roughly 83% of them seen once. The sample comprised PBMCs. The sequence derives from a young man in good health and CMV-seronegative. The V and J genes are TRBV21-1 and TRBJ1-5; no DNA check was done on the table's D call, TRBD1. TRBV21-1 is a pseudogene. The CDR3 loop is CASSKGQGASQPQHF. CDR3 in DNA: TGTGCCAGCAGCAAGGGACAGGGGGCGAGTCAGCCCCAGCATTTT.